This entry lists 12 T cell receptor beta chains sequenced from one sample in a study of OX40 agonist ivuxolimab in advanced cancers. TCRdb's copy holds only in-frame clones and misses some; the assay was immunoSEQ multiplex PCR. The profile covers approximately 68,000 clones, with roughly 90% appearing a single time and about 0.8% taken by the ten largest. Sequenced here: CD4+ or CD8+ T cells sorted from blood, sampled in a trial of the OX40 agonist ivuxolimab. These receptors originate from an adult with an advanced solid tumor such as melanoma, head and neck, liver or kidney cancer.

The chain joins TRBV7-9 to TRBJ2-7; a possible D gene is TRBD2 (6 bases). Germline assignment: CDR1 SEHNR and CDR2 FQNEAQ (reference sequence). V was clipped by 4 bases and J by 4 bases, with 14 bases between them. This CDR3 contains 14 residues. The DNA of the CDR3 is TGTGCCAGCAGCTCCGGGACGGGGGAATACGAGCAGTACTTC. It encodes CASSSGTGEYEQYF.

The genes are TRBV28 and TRBJ2-1, with TRBD1 as a possible D gene (6 bases). The CDR3 contains 15 residues. The V gene lost 1 base and the J gene lost 3 bases, with 10 bases spanning the gap. CDR1 and CDR2 (germline): MDHEN, SYDVKM. CDR3 sequence: CASSLSGTLYNEQFF. The CDR3 DNA reads TGTGCCAGCAGTTTATCCGGGACACTCTACAATGAGCAGTTCTTC.

This clone appeared once. The chain carries TRBV5-1 and TRBJ2-7; D is perhaps TRBD1 (9 bases). Looked up from germline, CDR1 is SGHRS and CDR2 is YFSETQ. Trimming removed 3 bases from V and 5 bases from J, with 18 bases in between. The CDR3 is made up of 15 amino acids. CDR3 in DNA: TGCGCCAGCAGCTCGGGGGGGACAGGGTCTCACGAGCAGTACTTC. Protein sequence: CASSSGGTGSHEQYF.

This chain connects TRBV4-2 to TRBJ2-3; the match to TRBD1 covers 7 bases. Germline CDR1 LGHNA, CDR2 YNFKEQ. This CDR3 has 16 amino acids. Trimming removed 4 bases from V and 2 bases from J; junction bases left unmatched: 9. In nucleotides, the CDR3 is TGTGCCAGCAGCCCGGGACAGAACTTACTCACAGATACGCAGTATTTT. Protein: CASSPGQNLLTDTQYF.

In this sample, this clone turned up once. The CDR3 region is CASSKWTGMRETQYF. The CDR3 nucleotides read TGTGCCAGCAGCAAGTGGACAGGGATGAGGGAGACCCAGTACTTC. V and J are TRBV7-8 and TRBJ2-5, with 8 bases aligning to TRBD1. The germline CDR1 and CDR2 sequences are SGHVS and FQNEAQ. The CDR3 is made up of 15 amino acids. V was clipped by 5 bases and J by 5 bases; unmatched bases: 10.

This chain uses TRBV6-1 with TRBJ1-5; D uncertain. The germline CDR1 and CDR2 sequences are MNHNS and SASEGT. V dropped 6 bases and J dropped 0 bases, with 12 bases sitting between them. The CDR3 has 15 amino acids. CDR3 sequence reads: CASRAALNSNQPQHF. The CDR3 DNA reads as TGTGCCAGCAGGGCCGCCTTGAATAGCAATCAGCCCCAGCATTTT.

The V call is TRBV7-9, the J call TRBJ1-1; 9 bases agree with TRBD1. The V gene end was trimmed by 4 bases and the J gene end by 5 bases; junction bases not matched to a gene: 8. The CDR3 is 15 amino acids. The germline CDR1 and CDR2 sequences are SEHNR and FQNEAQ (reference sequence). The CDR3 DNA reads TGTGCCAGCAGCTCTGATACAGGGGGCGCGACTGAAGCTTTCTTT. It encodes CASSSDTGGATEAFF.

This clone has a handful of counts. V usage is TRBV29-1 and J usage is TRBJ1-1, with D possibly TRBD1 on 6 matching bases. V lost 6 bases and J lost 5, with 13 bases in between. The V gene's germline CDR1 is SQVTM and CDR2 ANQGSEA. This CDR3 comprises 12 residues. The DNA for the CDR3 is TGCAGCGTACTCCCTACAGGGACTGAAGCTTTCTTT. Its protein is CSVLPTGTEAFF.

The CDR3 bases are TGCGCCAGCAGCCTGGAGAGCTCCTACGAGCAGTACTTC. Its protein product is CASSLESSYEQYF. The chain has TRBV5-1 and TRBJ2-7; D call uncertain. The germline V gene encodes CDR1 SGHRS and CDR2 YFSETQ. Deletions cut 4 bases from V and 0 bases from J, with 8 bases between. There are 13 residues in the CDR3.

The V call is TRBV6-5, the J call TRBJ1-5, with unresolved D. Germline V gene lookup returns CDR1 MNHEY and CDR2 SVGAGI. This CDR3 is 15 amino acids long. Trimming removed 0 bases from V and 2 bases from J, with 8 bases in between. CDR3: CASSYSWQGNQPQHF. DNA of the CDR3: TGTGCCAGCAGTTACTCGTGGCAGGGCAATCAGCCCCAGCATTTT.

The chain's CDR3 is CASNTGHSNQPQHF. Here the CDR3 DNA reads TGTGCCAGCAACACGGGTCATAGCAATCAGCCCCAGCATTTT. This chain uses TRBV6-6 with TRBJ1-5; D is unclear. CDR1 and CDR2 (germline): MNHNY, SVGAGI (reference sequence). With 7 bases removed from V and 0 bases from J, the gap between germline ends came to 10 bases. The CDR3 is 14 amino acids.

This chain links TRBV6-1 with TRBJ1-6; no definite D call. This CDR3 region has 12 residues. The V end lost 9 bases, the J end lost 7 bases, and 10 bases lay between the germline ends. The V gene's germline CDR1 is MNHNS and CDR2 SASEGT. The CDR3 DNA reads TGTGCCAGTGGCCAAGCGAATTCACCCCTCCACTTT. Encoded protein: CASGQANSPLHF.